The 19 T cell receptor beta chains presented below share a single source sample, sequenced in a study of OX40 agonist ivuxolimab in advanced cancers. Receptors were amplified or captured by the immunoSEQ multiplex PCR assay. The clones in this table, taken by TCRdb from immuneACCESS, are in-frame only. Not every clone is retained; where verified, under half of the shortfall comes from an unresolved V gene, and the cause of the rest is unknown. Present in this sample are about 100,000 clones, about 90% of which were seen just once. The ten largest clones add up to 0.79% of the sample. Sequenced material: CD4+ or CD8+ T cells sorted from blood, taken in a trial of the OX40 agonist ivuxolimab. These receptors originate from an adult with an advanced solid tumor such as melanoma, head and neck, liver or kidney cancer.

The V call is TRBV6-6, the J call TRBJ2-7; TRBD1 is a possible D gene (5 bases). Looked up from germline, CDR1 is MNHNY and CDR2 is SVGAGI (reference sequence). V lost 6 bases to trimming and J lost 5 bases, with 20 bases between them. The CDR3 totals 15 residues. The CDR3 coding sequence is TGTGCCAGCAGCCTCGACAGCGAGTTAAATCACGAGCAGTACTTC. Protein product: CASSLDSELNHEQYF.

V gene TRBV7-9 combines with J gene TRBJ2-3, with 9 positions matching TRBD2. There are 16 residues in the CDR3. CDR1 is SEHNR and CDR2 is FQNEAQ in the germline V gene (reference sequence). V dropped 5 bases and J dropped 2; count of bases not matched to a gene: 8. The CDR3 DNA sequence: TGTGCCAGCAGCCCCATAGCGGGGGCGAACACAGATACGCAGTATTTT. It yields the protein CASSPIAGANTDTQYF. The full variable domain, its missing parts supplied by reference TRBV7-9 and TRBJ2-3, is DTGVSQNPRHKITKRGQNVTFRCDPISEHNRLYWYRQTLGQGPEFLTYFQNEAQLEKSRLLSDRFSAERPKGSFSTLEIQRTEQGDSAMYLCASSPIAGANTDTQYFGPGTRLTVL.

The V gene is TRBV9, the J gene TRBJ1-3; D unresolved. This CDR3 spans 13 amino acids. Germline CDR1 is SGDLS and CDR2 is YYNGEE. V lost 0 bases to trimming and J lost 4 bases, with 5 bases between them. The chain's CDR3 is CASSVGQGNTIYF. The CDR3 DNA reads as TGTGCCAGCAGCGTAGGGCAAGGAAACACCATATATTTT.

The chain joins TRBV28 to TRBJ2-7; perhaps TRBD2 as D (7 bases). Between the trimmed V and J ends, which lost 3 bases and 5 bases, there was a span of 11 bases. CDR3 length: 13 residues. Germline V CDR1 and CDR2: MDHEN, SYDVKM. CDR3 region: CASSLGGAHEQYF. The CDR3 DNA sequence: TGTGCCAGCAGTTTGGGGGGGGCGCACGAGCAGTACTTC.

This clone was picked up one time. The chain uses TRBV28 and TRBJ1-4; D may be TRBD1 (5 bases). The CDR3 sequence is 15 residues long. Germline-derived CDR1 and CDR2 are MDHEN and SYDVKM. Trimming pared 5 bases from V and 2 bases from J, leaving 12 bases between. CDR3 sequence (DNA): TGTGCCAGCAGTGAGGCAGGGCCCACTAATGAAAAACTGTTTTTT. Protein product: CASSEAGPTNEKLFF.

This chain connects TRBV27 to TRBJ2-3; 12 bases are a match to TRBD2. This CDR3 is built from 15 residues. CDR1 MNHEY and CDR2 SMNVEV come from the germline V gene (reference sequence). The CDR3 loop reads CATRGLGTSGPTQYF. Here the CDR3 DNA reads TGTGCAACGAGGGGCTTAGGGACTAGCGGGCCTACGCAGTATTTT.

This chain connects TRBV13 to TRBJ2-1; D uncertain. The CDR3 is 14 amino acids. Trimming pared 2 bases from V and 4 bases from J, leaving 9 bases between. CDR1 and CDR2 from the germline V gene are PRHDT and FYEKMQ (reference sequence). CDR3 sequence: CASSLKTAYNEQFF. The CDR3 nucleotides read TGTGCCAGCAGCTTAAAAACAGCGTACAATGAGCAGTTCTTC.

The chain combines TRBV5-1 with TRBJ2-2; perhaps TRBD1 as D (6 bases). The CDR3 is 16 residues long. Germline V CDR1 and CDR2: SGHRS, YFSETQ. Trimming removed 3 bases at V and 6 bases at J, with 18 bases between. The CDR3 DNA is TGCGCCAGCAGCTCCCTTGCGTCAGGGGCCGCCGGGGAGCTGTTTTTT. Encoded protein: CASSSLASGAAGELFF.

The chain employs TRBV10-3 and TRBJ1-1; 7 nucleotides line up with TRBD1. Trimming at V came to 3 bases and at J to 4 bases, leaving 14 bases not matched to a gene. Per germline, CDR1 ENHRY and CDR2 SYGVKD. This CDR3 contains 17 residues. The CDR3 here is CAISEGGAGGKGTEAFF. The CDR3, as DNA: TGTGCCATCAGTGAAGGCGGGGCAGGGGGTAAAGGCACTGAAGCTTTCTTT.

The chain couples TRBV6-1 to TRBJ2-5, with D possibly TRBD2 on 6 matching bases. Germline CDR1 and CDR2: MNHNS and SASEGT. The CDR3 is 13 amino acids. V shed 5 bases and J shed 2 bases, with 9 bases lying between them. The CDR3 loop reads CASSRDSQETQYF. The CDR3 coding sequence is TGTGCCAGCAGTAGGGACTCTCAAGAGACCCAGTACTTC.

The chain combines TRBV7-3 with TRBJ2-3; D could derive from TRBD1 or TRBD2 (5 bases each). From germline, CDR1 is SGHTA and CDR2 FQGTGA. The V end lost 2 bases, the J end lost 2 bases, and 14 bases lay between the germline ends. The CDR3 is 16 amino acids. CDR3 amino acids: CASSLVGAAPTDTQYF. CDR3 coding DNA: TGTGCCAGCAGCTTAGTCGGGGCAGCCCCCACAGATACGCAGTATTTT.

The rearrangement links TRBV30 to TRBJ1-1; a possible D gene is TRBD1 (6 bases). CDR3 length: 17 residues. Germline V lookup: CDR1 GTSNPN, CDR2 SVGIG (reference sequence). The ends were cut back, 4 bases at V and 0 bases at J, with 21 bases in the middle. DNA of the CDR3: TGTGCCTGGAATCGTCAGGGGATCGCGTCCATGAACACTGAAGCTTTCTTT. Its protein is CAWNRQGIASMNTEAFF.

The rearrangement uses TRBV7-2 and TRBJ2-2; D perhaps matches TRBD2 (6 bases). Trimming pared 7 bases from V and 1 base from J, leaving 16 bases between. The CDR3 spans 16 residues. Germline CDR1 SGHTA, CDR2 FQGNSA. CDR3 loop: CASKAPGGVNTGELFF. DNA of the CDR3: TGTGCCAGCAAGGCCCCCGGCGGGGTGAACACCGGGGAGCTGTTTTTT.

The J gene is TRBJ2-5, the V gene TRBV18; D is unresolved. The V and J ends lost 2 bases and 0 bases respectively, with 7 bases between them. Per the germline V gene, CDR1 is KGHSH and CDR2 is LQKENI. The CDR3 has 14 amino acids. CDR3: CASSPISYQETQYF. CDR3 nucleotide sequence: TGTGCCAGCTCACCAATCTCGTACCAAGAGACCCAGTACTTC.

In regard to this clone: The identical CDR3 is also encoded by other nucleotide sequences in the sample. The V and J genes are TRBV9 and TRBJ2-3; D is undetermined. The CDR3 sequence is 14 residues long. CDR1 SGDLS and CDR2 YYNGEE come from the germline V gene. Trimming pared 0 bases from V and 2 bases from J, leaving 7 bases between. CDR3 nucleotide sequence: TGTGCCAGCAGCGTAGTGGGCTACACAGATACGCAGTATTTT. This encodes CASSVVGYTDTQYF.

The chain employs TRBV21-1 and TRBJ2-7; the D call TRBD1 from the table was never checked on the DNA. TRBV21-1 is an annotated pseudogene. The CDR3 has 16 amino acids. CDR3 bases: TGTGCCAGCAGCAAAGTGGGGGCAGTGGGGGTGTGCGAGCAGTACTTC. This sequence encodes CASSKVGAVGVCEQYF.

CDR3 coding DNA: TGTGCCAGCAGCAAAGTAAGCCTACAGGGCTACGAGCAGTACTTC. Amino acid sequence: CASSKVSLQGYEQYF. The chain recombines TRBV21-1 with TRBJ2-7; the table names TRBD1, a call not compared with the DNA. TRBV21-1 counts as a pseudogene. The CDR3 has 15 residues.

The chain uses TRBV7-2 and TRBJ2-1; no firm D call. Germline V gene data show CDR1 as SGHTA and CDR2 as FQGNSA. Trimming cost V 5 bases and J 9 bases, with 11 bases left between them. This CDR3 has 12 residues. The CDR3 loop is CASSPVSSEQFF. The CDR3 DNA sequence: TGTGCCAGCAGCCCAGTATCTAGTGAGCAGTTCTTC.

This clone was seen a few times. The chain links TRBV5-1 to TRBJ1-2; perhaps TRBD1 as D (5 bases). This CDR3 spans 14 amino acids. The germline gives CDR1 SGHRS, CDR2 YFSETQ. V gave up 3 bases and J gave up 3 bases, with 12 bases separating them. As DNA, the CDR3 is TGCGCCAGCAGCTCCCAAGGGGCGGACTATGGCTACACCTTC. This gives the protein CASSSQGADYGYTF.